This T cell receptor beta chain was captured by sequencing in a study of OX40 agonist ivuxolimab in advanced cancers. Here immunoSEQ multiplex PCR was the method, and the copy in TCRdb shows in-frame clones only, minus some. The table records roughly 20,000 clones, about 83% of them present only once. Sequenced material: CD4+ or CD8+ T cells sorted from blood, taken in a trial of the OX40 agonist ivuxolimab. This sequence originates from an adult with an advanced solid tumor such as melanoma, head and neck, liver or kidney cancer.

CDR3 bases: TGTGCCAGCAGCTTGGACGTCGGAGAAATTCCCTACGAGCAGTACTTC. This encodes CASSLDVGEIPYEQYF. V gene TRBV5-4 combines with J gene TRBJ2-7; no clear D. V was pared by 0 bases and J by 2 bases, with 15 bases between. Germline assignment: CDR1 SGHNT and CDR2 YYREEE (reference sequence). The CDR3 covers 16 residues.